A single sample gave rise to the 23 T cell receptor beta chains below, sequenced in a study of OX40 agonist ivuxolimab in advanced cancers. Only in-frame clones appear in the TCRdb table, and some are missing; sequencing was by immunoSEQ multiplex PCR. There are 37,000 or so clones in the sample; more than 75% occur only once, and under 2% lies in the top ten. The sample was CD4+ or CD8+ T cells sorted from blood, taken in a trial of the OX40 agonist ivuxolimab. All receptors derive from an adult with an advanced solid tumor such as melanoma, head and neck, liver or kidney cancer.

The chain uses TRBV5-1 and TRBJ2-1, with D maybe TRBD2 (5 bases). The CDR3 is 14 residues long. Germline assignment: CDR1 SGHRS and CDR2 YFSETQ. V lost 5 bases to trimming and J lost 2 bases, with 11 bases between them. The CDR3 reads CASSRAVAYNEQFF. The CDR3 DNA reads TGCGCCAGCAGTCGAGCGGTTGCCTACAATGAGCAGTTCTTC. Variable domain in full (rest from reference TRBV5-1 and TRBJ2-1): KAGVTQTPRYLIKTRGQQVTLSCSPISGHRSVSWYQQTPGQGLQFLFEYFSETQRNKGNFPGRFSGRQFSNSRSEMNVSTLELGDSALYLCASSRAVAYNEQFFGPGTRLTVL.

This clone was seen once. V usage is TRBV5-4 and J usage is TRBJ1-5; D is undetermined. With 2 bases removed from V and 0 bases from J, the gap between germline ends came to 9 bases. The CDR3 totals 15 residues. Germline values: CDR1 SGHNT, CDR2 YYREEE (reference sequence). The CDR3 nucleotides are TGTGCCAGCAGCTTACAACCGGGTAGCAATCAGCCCCAGCATTTT. Protein: CASSLQPGSNQPQHF. Using reference TRBV5-4 and TRBJ1-5 for the parts outside the CDR3, the full variable domain is ETGVTQSPTHLIKTRGQQVTLRCSSQSGHNTVSWYQQALGQGPQFIFQYYREEENGRGNFPPRFSGLQFPNYSSELNVNALELDDSALYLCASSLQPGSNQPQHFGDGTRLSIL.

This chain uses TRBV11-2 with TRBJ2-7, with D perhaps matching TRBD2 (6 bases). CDR1 and CDR2 from the germline V gene are SGHAT and FQNNGV. This CDR3 comprises 14 residues. V lost 6 bases and J 6 bases, leaving 18 bases between the germline ends. The CDR3 DNA sequence: TGTGCCAGCAGTATTCGCCCGGGAGCGGGCGAGCAGTACTTC. Its translation: CASSIRPGAGEQYF.

CDR3 residues: CASSYEGYDNSPLHF. The CDR3 DNA reads TGTGCCAGCAGTTACGAGGGGTACGATAATTCACCCCTCCACTTT. The chain combines TRBV6-5 with TRBJ1-6; D perhaps matches TRBD1 (5 bases). The ends were cut back, 2 bases at V and 5 bases at J, with 10 bases in the middle. Germline V gene lookup returns CDR1 MNHEY and CDR2 SVGAGI. The length of the CDR3 is 15 residues.

The chain carries TRBV1 and TRBJ2-6; the table's D gene call, TRBD2, was not cross checked with the DNA. TRBV1 is marked as a pseudogene. CDR3 length: 16 residues. The CDR3 sequence is CTSSTNSLCRANVLTF. The CDR3 DNA sequence: TGCACCAGCAGCACCAATAGTTTGTGTCGGGCCAACGTCCTGACTTTC.

This clone appeared a single time. The chain combines TRBV5-5 with TRBJ1-1, with a tentative D call TRBD1 (5 bases). The V and J ends lost 3 bases and 0 bases respectively, with 12 bases between them. This CDR3 is 15 amino acids long. The germline CDR1 and CDR2 sequences are SGHKS and YYEKEE (reference sequence). DNA of the CDR3: TGTGCCAGCAGCTCGCGGGGCAGCCTGAACACTGAAGCTTTCTTT. It codes for CASSSRGSLNTEAFF.

The chain combines TRBV28 with TRBJ2-5; D possibly uses TRBD1 or TRBD2 (6 bases each). Between the trimmed V and J ends, which lost 6 bases and 4 bases, there was a span of 15 bases. Germline V CDR1 and CDR2: MDHEN, SYDVKM. There are 14 residues in the CDR3. The CDR3 sequence is CASSPQGGGETQYF. DNA for the CDR3: TGTGCCAGCAGCCCCCAAGGGGGAGGAGAGACCCAGTACTTC.

The chain joins TRBV6-5 to TRBJ1-5, with TRBD1 matching 7 bases. The germline V gene encodes CDR1 MNHEY and CDR2 SVGAGI. The CDR3 is 14 residues long. With 5 bases clipped from V and 7 bases from J, the junction kept 8 bases outside the gene matches. The CDR3 DNA follows: TGTGCCAGCAGTCGACAGGGCGTAGGGCAGCCCCAGCATTTT. Encoded protein: CASSRQGVGQPQHF.

V and J are TRBV18 and TRBJ1-2, with TRBD1 matching over 8 bases. This CDR3 comprises 15 residues. Trimming cost V 5 bases and J 2 bases; bases outside gene matches: 7. Per the germline V gene, CDR1 is KGHSH and CDR2 is LQKENI. In DNA, the CDR3 is TGTGCCAGCTCAGGGACAGGCTCAATCAACTATGGCTACACCTTC. It yields the protein CASSGTGSINYGYTF.

This chain uses TRBV6-6 with TRBJ2-5, with D maybe TRBD1 (6 bases). Germline V gene data show CDR1 as MNHNY and CDR2 as SVGAGI (reference sequence). CDR3 length: 12 residues. The V and J ends lost 5 bases and 5 bases respectively, with 9 bases between them. The CDR3 DNA reads as TGTGCCAGCAGTAGGGGGATGGAGACCCAGTACTTC. This sequence encodes CASSRGMETQYF.

This chain joins TRBV7-3 and TRBJ1-2, with D unclear. The germline CDR1 and CDR2 sequences are SGHTA and FQGTGA. Trimming took 0 bases from V and 0 from J, leaving 14 bases between them. The CDR3 is 17 amino acids. The CDR3 region has the DNA TGTGCCAGCAGCTTAACGGGGTCCCGGGGTGCTAACTATGGCTACACCTTC. It specifies CASSLTGSRGANYGYTF.

This clone showed up just once. The chain employs TRBV7-9 and TRBJ2-3; D might be TRBD1 (6 bases). Per germline, CDR1 SEHNR and CDR2 FQNEAQ (reference sequence). This CDR3 has 14 residues. V lost 4 bases and J lost 2, with 10 bases in between. For the CDR3, the DNA is TGTGCCAGCAGCTACGACAGGTACACAGATACGCAGTATTTT. Amino acids: CASSYDRYTDTQYF.

The chain joins TRBV28 to TRBJ2-1, with unresolved D. From germline, CDR1 is MDHEN and CDR2 SYDVKM. Trimming shortened V by 3 bases and J by 9 bases, and 9 bases separated the two germline ends. The CDR3 length is 12 residues. This CDR3 reads CASSFPRSEQFF. The CDR3 nucleotides read TGTGCCAGCAGTTTTCCGAGGAGTGAGCAGTTCTTC.

The CDR3 nucleotides read TGTGCCTGGAGTGATCTCCCGGGCTATGGCTACACCTTC. It is translated as CAWSDLPGYGYTF. The V and J genes are TRBV30 and TRBJ1-2; D is unresolved. The CDR3 extends over 13 amino acids. V dropped 1 base and J dropped 4 bases, with 10 bases sitting between them. Germline loops: CDR1 GTSNPN, CDR2 SVGIG (reference sequence). The full variable domain, completed using reference TRBV30 and TRBJ1-2, is SQTIHQWPATLVQPVGSPLSLECTVEGTSNPNLYWYRQAAGRGLQLLFYSVGIGQISSEVPQNLSASRPQDRQFILSSKKLLLSDSGFYLCAWSDLPGYGYTFGSGTRLTVV.

The chain joins TRBV6-1 to TRBJ1-2; 7 bases align to TRBD1. The V and J ends lost 7 bases and 6 bases, in that order; junction bases with no gene match: 8. Germline V lookup: CDR1 MNHNS, CDR2 SASEGT. There are 13 residues in the CDR3. The chain's CDR3 is CASTPGTDNGYTF. CDR3 nucleotide sequence: TGTGCCAGCACCCCCGGGACAGACAATGGCTACACCTTC.

CDR3 sequence (DNA): TGTGCCAGCAGCTTAGCGGCAGGGTCCACCGGGGAGCTGTTTTTT. Its protein product is CASSLAAGSTGELFF. The rearrangement links TRBV7-2 to TRBJ2-2; D is possibly TRBD1 (5 bases). This CDR3 has 15 residues. Germline loops: CDR1 SGHTA, CDR2 FQGNSA. V was pared by 0 bases and J by 4 bases, with 9 bases between.

V usage is TRBV10-3 and J usage is TRBJ2-7; possibly TRBD2 for D (6 bases). The germline CDR1 and CDR2 sequences are ENHRY and SYGVKD. V was trimmed by 5 bases and J by 3 bases, leaving 11 bases between them. The CDR3 runs to 13 residues. CDR3 in amino acids: CAISPSGGYEQYF. In DNA form, the CDR3 reads TGTGCCATCAGTCCTTCCGGGGGCTACGAGCAGTACTTC.

V and J are TRBV27 and TRBJ2-4; D possibly corresponds to TRBD1 (6 bases). The ends were cut back, 4 bases at V and 0 bases at J, with 10 bases in the middle. Germline V gene data show CDR1 as MNHEY and CDR2 as SMNVEV (reference sequence). The CDR3 consists of 15 residues. CDR3 bases: TGTGCCAGCAGTTCTCCGGACAGAGCCAAAAACATTCAGTACTTC. Protein: CASSSPDRAKNIQYF.

The chain carries TRBV7-8 and TRBJ2-7, with a tentative D call TRBD1 (5 bases). Per germline, CDR1 SGHVS and CDR2 FQNEAQ. The CDR3 has 14 residues. V was clipped by 0 bases and J by 5 bases, with 11 bases between them. CDR3 sequence: CASSLAPGSHEQYF. The CDR3 DNA sequence: TGTGCCAGCAGCTTAGCACCAGGGTCCCACGAGCAGTACTTC. The full variable domain, rest sourced from reference TRBV7-8 and TRBJ2-7, is GAGVSQSPRYKVAKRGQDVALRCDPISGHVSLFWYQQALGQGPEFLTYFQNEAQLDKSGLPSDRFFAERPEGSVSTLKIQRTQQEDSAVYLCASSLAPGSHEQYFGPGTRLTVT.

V usage is TRBV9 and J usage is TRBJ2-5; TRBD2 aligns across 11 bases. The CDR3 has 15 residues. Losses at the gene ends were 3 bases for V and 2 bases for J; bases not matched to a gene: 3. Looked up from germline, CDR1 is SGDLS and CDR2 is YYNGEE. CDR3 protein: CASSEGLADQETQYF. The DNA of the CDR3 is TGTGCCAGCAGCGAGGGACTAGCGGATCAAGAGACCCAGTACTTC.

The chain employs TRBV6-5 and TRBJ2-1; weak D call: TRBD1 (6 bases). V dropped 5 bases and J dropped 8 bases, with 19 bases sitting between them. This CDR3 is built from 15 residues. Germline V gene lookup returns CDR1 MNHEY and CDR2 SVGAGI. CDR3 in DNA: TGTGCCAGCAGTCCTGGGGACACCCGTAGCGATGAGCAGTTCTTC. Translation: CASSPGDTRSDEQFF.

The chain uses TRBV29-1 and TRBJ2-5; TRBD2 is a possible D gene (6 bases). V was clipped by 3 bases and J by 7 bases, with 12 bases between them. From germline, CDR1 is SQVTM and CDR2 ANQGSEA. CDR3 length equals 12 residues. CDR3 in amino acids: CSVEGGRGTQYF. CDR3 nucleotides: TGCAGCGTTGAGGGAGGCCGCGGGACCCAGTACTTC.

The chain couples TRBV18 to TRBJ2-7; tentative D call: TRBD2 (6 bases). This CDR3 has 15 amino acids. Trimming pared 3 bases from V and 4 bases from J, leaving 16 bases between. Germline V gene data show CDR1 as KGHSH and CDR2 as LQKENI. The CDR3 reads CASSPGLGGVYEQYF. CDR3 DNA: TGTGCCAGCTCACCGGGACTCGGGGGAGTTTACGAGCAGTACTTC. The full variable domain, completed using reference TRBV18 and TRBJ2-7, is NAGVMQNPRHLVRRRGQEARLRCSPMKGHSHVYWYRQLPEEGLKFMVYLQKENIIDESGMPKERFSAEFPKEGPSILRIQQVVRGDSAAYFCASSPGLGGVYEQYFGPGTRLTVT.